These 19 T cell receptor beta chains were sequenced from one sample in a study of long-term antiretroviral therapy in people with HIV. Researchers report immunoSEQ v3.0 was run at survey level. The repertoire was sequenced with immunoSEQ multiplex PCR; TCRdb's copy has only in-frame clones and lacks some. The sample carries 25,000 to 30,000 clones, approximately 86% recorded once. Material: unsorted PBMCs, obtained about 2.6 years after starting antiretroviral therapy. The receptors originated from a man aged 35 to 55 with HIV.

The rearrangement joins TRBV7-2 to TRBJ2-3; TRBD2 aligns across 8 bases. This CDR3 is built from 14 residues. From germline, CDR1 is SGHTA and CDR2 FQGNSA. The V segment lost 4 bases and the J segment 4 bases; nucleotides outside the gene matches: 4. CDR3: CASSSGLVADTQYF. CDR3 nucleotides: TGTGCCAGCAGCTCGGGACTAGTGGCAGATACGCAGTATTTT.

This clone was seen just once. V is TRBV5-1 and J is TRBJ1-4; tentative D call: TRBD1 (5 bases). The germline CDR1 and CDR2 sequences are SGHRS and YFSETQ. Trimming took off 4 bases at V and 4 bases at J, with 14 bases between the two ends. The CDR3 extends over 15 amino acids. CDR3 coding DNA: TGCGCCAGCAGCCTAGTCACCGGGGGTAATGAAAAACTGTTTTTT. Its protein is CASSLVTGGNEKLFF.

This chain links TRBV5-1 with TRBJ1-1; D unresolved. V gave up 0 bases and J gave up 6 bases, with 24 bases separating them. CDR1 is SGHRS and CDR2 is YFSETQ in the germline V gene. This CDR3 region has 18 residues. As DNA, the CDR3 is TGCGCCAGCAGCTTGGTCCTATTGCCAGGCCAGCCTTTCGCTGAAGCTTTCTTT. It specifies CASSLVLLPGQPFAEAFF.

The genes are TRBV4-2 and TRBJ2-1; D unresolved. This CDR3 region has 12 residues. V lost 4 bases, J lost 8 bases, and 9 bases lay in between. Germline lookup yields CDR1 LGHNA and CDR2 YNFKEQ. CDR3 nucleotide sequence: TGTGCCAGCAGCCGCCCCGGTGATGAGCAGTTCTTC. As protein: CASSRPGDEQFF.

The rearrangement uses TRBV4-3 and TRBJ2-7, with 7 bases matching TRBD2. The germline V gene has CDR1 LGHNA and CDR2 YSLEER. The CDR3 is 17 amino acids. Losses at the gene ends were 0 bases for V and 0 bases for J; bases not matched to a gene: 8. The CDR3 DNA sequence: TGCGCCAGCAGCCAAGATATAAGCGGGGTTACCTCCTACGAGCAGTACTTC. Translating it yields CASSQDISGVTSYEQYF.

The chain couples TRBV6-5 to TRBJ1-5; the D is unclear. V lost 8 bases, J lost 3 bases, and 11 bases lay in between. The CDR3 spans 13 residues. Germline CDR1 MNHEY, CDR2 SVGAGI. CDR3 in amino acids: CASGRKPNQPQHF. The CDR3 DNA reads TGTGCCAGCGGGAGGAAGCCCAATCAGCCCCAGCATTTT.

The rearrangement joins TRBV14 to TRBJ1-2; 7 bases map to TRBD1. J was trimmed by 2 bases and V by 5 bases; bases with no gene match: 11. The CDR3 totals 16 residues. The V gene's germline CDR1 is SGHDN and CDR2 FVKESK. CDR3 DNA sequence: TGTGCCAGCAGCTCTTCCTGGGACAGTCTAAACTATGGCTACACCTTC. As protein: CASSSSWDSLNYGYTF. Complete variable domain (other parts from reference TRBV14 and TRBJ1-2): EAGVTQFPSHSVIEKGQTVTLRCDPISGHDNLYWYRRVMGKEIKFLLHFVKESKQDESGMPNNRFLAERTGGTYSTLKVQPAELEDSGVYFCASSSSWDSLNYGYTFGSGTRLTVV.

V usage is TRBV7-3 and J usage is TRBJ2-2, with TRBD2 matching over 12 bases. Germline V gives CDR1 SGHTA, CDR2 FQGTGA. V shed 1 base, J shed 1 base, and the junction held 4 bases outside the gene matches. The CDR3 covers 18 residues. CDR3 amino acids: CASSLNPLAGGNTGELFF. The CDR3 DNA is TGTGCCAGCAGCTTAAATCCACTAGCGGGGGGGAACACCGGGGAGCTGTTTTTT.

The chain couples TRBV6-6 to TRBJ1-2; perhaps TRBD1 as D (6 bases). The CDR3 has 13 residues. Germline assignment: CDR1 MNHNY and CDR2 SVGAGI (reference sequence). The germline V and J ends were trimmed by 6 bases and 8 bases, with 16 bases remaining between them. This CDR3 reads CASRSGTLQGYTF. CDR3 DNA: TGTGCCAGCAGGTCCGGGACATTACAAGGCTACACCTTC.

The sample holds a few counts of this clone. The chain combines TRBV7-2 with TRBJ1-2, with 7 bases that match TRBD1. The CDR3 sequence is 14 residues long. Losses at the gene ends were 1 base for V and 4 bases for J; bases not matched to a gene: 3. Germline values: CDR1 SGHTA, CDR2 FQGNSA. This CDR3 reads CASSLEKGAYGYTF. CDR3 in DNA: TGTGCCAGCAGCTTAGAGAAGGGGGCCTATGGCTACACCTTC.

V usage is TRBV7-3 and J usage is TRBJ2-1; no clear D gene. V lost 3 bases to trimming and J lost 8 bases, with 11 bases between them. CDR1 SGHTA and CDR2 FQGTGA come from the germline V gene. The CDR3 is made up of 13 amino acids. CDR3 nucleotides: TGTGCCAGCAGCTTGGGCCCCCGGGATGAGCAGTTCTTC. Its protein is CASSLGPRDEQFF.

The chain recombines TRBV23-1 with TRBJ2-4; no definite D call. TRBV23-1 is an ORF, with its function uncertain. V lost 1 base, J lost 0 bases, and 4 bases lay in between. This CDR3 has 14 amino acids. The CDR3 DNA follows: TGCGCCAGCAGTCAATACAAAGCCAAAAACATTCAGTACTTC. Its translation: CASSQYKAKNIQYF.

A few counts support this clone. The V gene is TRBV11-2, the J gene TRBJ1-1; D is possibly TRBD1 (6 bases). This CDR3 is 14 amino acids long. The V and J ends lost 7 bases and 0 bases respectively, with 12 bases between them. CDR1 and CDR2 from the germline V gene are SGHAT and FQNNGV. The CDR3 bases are TGTGCCAGCATGACAGGAGGGGTGAACACTGAAGCTTTCTTT. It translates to CASMTGGVNTEAFF.

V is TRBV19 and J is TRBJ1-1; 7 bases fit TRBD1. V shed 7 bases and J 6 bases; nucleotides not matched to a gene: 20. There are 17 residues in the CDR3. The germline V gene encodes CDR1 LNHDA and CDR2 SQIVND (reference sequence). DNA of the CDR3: TGTGCCAGTACCCCAAATATAGCCGGAGGGGGCAGGGCTGAAGCTTTCTTT. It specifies CASTPNIAGGGRAEAFF.

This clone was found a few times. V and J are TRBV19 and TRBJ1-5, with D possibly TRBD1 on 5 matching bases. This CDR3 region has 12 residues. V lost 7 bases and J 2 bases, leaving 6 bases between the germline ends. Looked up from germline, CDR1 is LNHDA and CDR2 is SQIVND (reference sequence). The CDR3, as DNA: TGTGCCAGTAAACAGGGCAATCAGCCCCAGCATTTT. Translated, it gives CASKQGNQPQHF.

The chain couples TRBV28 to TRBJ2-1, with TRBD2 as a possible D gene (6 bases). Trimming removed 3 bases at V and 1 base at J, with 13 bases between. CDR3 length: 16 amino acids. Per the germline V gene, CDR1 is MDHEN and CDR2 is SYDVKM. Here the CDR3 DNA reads TGTGCCAGCAGTTTGAGAGGGACTTTGTCCTACAATGAGCAGTTCTTC. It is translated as CASSLRGTLSYNEQFF.

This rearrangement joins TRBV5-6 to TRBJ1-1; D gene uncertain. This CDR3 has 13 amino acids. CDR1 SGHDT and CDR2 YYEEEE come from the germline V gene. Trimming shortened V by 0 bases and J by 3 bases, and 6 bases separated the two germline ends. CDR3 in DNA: TGTGCCAGCAGCTTGGGAGAGTACACTGAAGCTTTCTTT. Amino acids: CASSLGEYTEAFF.

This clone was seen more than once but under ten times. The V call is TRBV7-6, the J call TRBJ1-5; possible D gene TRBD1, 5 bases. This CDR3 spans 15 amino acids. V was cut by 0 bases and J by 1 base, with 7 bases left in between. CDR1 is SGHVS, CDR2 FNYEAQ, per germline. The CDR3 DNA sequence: TGTGCCAGCAGCTTAGCCTGGGGGAGCAATCAGCCCCAGCATTTT. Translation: CASSLAWGSNQPQHF.

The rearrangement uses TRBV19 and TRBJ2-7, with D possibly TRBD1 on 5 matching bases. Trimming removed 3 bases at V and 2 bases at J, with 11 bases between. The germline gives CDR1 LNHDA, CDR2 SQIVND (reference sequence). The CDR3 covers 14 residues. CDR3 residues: CASSITQGTYEQYF. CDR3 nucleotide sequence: TGTGCCAGTAGTATCACCCAGGGAACCTACGAGCAGTACTTC.